The next 20 T cell receptor beta chains were all read from a single sample in a study of control samples from healthy donors and cancer patients. Clones were sequenced by immunoSEQ multiplex PCR, and TCRdb holds only the in-frame ones, with some missing. The sample contains 120,000 to 150,000 clones, approximately 90% of which appear only once. Sequencing was performed on blood. These receptor sequences come from a woman in her thirties in good health.

The gene calls are TRBV9 and TRBJ2-7; D is unresolved. Looked up from germline, CDR1 is SGDLS and CDR2 is YYNGEE. Between the trimmed V and J ends, which lost 0 bases and 4 bases, there was a span of 11 bases. This CDR3 is 14 amino acids long. CDR3 nucleotides: TGTGCCAGCAGCGTAGCTATCGGTCCTTACGAGCAGTACTTC. This encodes CASSVAIGPYEQYF.

This chain links TRBV28 with TRBJ2-3; 12 nucleotides agree with TRBD2. V was pared by 3 bases and J by 0 bases, with 7 bases of the junction left unmatched. The CDR3 is 18 amino acids. Germline CDR1 is MDHEN and CDR2 is SYDVKM. In DNA form, the CDR3 reads TGTGCCAGCAGTTTCCTATGGACTAGCGGGACCAGCACAGATACGCAGTATTTT. Translation gives CASSFLWTSGTSTDTQYF.

The CDR3 DNA follows: TGCGCCAGCAGCTTGGTGGGACAGGCCGGCGAAAAACTGTTTTTT. It is translated as CASSLVGQAGEKLFF. The chain employs TRBV5-1 and TRBJ1-4, with 8 bases that match TRBD1. V dropped 0 bases and J dropped 8; count of bases not matched to a gene: 6. Germline CDR1 and CDR2: SGHRS and YFSETQ. The CDR3 contains 15 residues.

J is TRBJ2-3 and V is TRBV29-1; TRBD2 might be the D (5 bases). The CDR3 runs to 10 residues. Germline-derived CDR1 and CDR2 are SQVTM and ANQGSEA. The CDR3 DNA follows: TGCACCGGAGGTGAGAATACGCAGTATTTT. Protein sequence: CTGGENTQYF.

The gene calls are TRBV28 and TRBJ2-7; tentative D call: TRBD2 (6 bases). Germline V gives CDR1 MDHEN, CDR2 SYDVKM. The ends were cut back, 3 bases at V and 0 bases at J, with 12 bases in the middle. The CDR3 sequence is 15 residues long. CDR3 coding DNA: TGTGCCAGCAGTTTTTTTCGCGGGGACTCCTACGAGCAGTACTTC. It specifies CASSFFRGDSYEQYF.

The chain couples TRBV28 to TRBJ2-1, with 11 bases fitting TRBD2. This CDR3 region has 16 residues. Germline CDR1 is MDHEN and CDR2 is SYDVKM. The trim removed 7 bases at V and 8 bases at J, leaving 13 bases unmatched. CDR3 nucleotides: TGTGCCAGCACCCCAGGGGTAGCGGGAGGGATCGATGAGCAGTTCTTC. This gives the protein CASTPGVAGGIDEQFF.

DNA of the CDR3: TGTGCCTGGAGTGTCGCCGGTCACTCAACAGATACGCAGTATTTT. Translated, it gives CAWSVAGHSTDTQYF. The rearrangement joins TRBV30 to TRBJ2-3; D is uncertain. CDR1 is GTSNPN and CDR2 is SVGIG in the germline V gene (reference sequence). V lost 0 bases, J lost 3 bases, and 13 bases lay in between. The CDR3 spans 15 residues.

The rearrangement joins TRBV11-3 to TRBJ2-1; TRBD2 matches at 12 bases. The V gene end was trimmed by 1 base and the J gene end by 4 bases; junction bases not matched to a gene: 2. The CDR3 length is 16 residues. CDR1 is SGHNT, CDR2 YENEEA, per germline. The CDR3 region is CASSLGLAGGYNEQFF. CDR3 coding DNA: TGTGCCAGCAGCTTAGGGCTAGCGGGAGGGTACAATGAGCAGTTCTTC.

V gene TRBV18 combines with J gene TRBJ2-5, with 8 bases fitting TRBD1. CDR1 and CDR2 (germline): KGHSH, LQKENI. The junction had 2 bases not matched to a gene; V was cut back by 2 bases and J by 3 bases. The CDR3 is 14 amino acids. CDR3 DNA sequence: TGTGCCAGCTCACCAGTGGACAGGGAAGAGACCCAGTACTTC. This translates into CASSPVDREETQYF.

The chain joins TRBV5-1 to TRBJ1-2; D is unresolved. Germline CDR1 and CDR2: SGHRS and YFSETQ. Trimming stripped 0 bases from V and 2 bases from J, with 11 bases between. The CDR3 runs 15 residues. DNA for the CDR3: TGCGCCAGCAGCTTGGGTACAGAACTCAACTATGGCTACACCTTC. Translated: CASSLGTELNYGYTF.

This rearrangement joins TRBV30 to TRBJ1-2; D is perhaps TRBD1 (6 bases). The CDR3 spans 11 residues. CDR1 and CDR2 from the germline V gene are GTSNPN and SVGIG (reference sequence). V lost 3 bases and J 9 bases, leaving 11 bases between the germline ends. The CDR3 sequence: CAWRFGGRYTF. CDR3 nucleotides: TGTGCCTGGAGATTTGGGGGCCGCTACACCTTC.

V usage is TRBV20-1 and J usage is TRBJ2-3; either TRBD1 or TRBD2 may fit D (5 bases each). The CDR3 is made up of 15 amino acids. V lost 3 bases and J 4 bases, leaving 17 bases between the germline ends. Germline CDR1 reads DFQATT; CDR2 reads SNEGSKA (reference sequence). The CDR3 DNA follows: TGCAGTGCTAGTAAAGGGGAGCAGGTCGCAGATACGCAGTATTTT. Its protein is CSASKGEQVADTQYF.

Comment on this clone: The sample carries other DNA sequences with the same CDR3. The V call is TRBV4-1, the J call TRBJ2-7; 10 positions agree with TRBD2. Germline values: CDR1 MGHRA, CDR2 YSYEKL. The length of the CDR3 is 16 residues. The V and J ends lost 0 bases and 2 bases, in that order; junction bases with no gene match: 4. CDR3 nucleotide sequence: TGCGCCAGCAGCCAAGAAGGCCTAGCGGGGGCCTACGAGCAGTACTTC. Translated: CASSQEGLAGAYEQYF.

The chain uses TRBV19 and TRBJ2-1, with D unclear. V was trimmed by 3 bases and J by 3 bases, leaving 6 bases between them. The CDR3 consists of 13 residues. Germline-derived CDR1 and CDR2 are LNHDA and SQIVND (reference sequence). The CDR3 DNA follows: TGTGCCAGTAGTATCTCTCACTACAATGAGCAGTTCTTC. Protein: CASSISHYNEQFF.

This chain links TRBV5-1 with TRBJ2-2; D is undetermined. V lost 0 bases to trimming and J lost 5 bases, with 5 bases between them. The CDR3 sequence is 13 residues long. From germline, CDR1 is SGHRS and CDR2 YFSETQ. The CDR3 DNA sequence: TGCGCCAGCAGCTTGGAAGGGACCGGGGAGCTGTTTTTT. This encodes CASSLEGTGELFF.

The rearrangement links TRBV12-5 to TRBJ2-2; 10 nucleotides align to TRBD2. The CDR3 covers 16 residues. Per the germline V gene, CDR1 is LGHNT and CDR2 is FRNRAP. V was pared by 4 bases and J by 1 base, with 3 bases of the junction left unmatched. CDR3 sequence reads: CASGWRTSGNTGELFF. Written as DNA, the CDR3 is TGTGCTAGTGGTTGGCGGACTAGCGGGAACACCGGGGAGCTGTTTTTT.

The gene calls are TRBV11-3 and TRBJ2-1; D possibly corresponds to TRBD2 (6 bases). The V end was cut by 1 base, the J end by 6 bases, with 19 bases between. This CDR3 spans 17 amino acids. Germline V gene data show CDR1 as SGHNT and CDR2 as YENEEA. The CDR3 loop is CASSLGGLRSRGNEQFF. DNA of the CDR3: TGTGCCAGCAGCTTAGGCGGCTTACGGTCGCGGGGCAATGAGCAGTTCTTC.

The CDR3 loop is CSVVGGGNEQFF. The CDR3 nucleotides are TGCAGCGTTGTGGGGGGAGGCAATGAGCAGTTCTTC. This chain links TRBV29-1 with TRBJ2-1; possibly TRBD2 for D (6 bases). The CDR3 is 12 residues long. V shed 4 bases and J shed 6 bases, with 10 bases lying between them. CDR1 is SQVTM and CDR2 is ANQGSEA in the germline V gene.

J is TRBJ2-2 and V is TRBV5-5; 7 bases fit TRBD1. V was pared by 4 bases and J by 3 bases, with 9 bases of the junction left unmatched. CDR3 length: 16 residues. CDR1 and CDR2 from the germline V gene are SGHKS and YYEKEE (reference sequence). Written as DNA, the CDR3 is TGTGCCAGCAGCCCCAGGACAGGTCGGGACACCGGGGAGCTGTTTTTT. It specifies CASSPRTGRDTGELFF.

The chain employs TRBV5-1 and TRBJ1-1; the D is unclear. CDR1 is SGHRS and CDR2 is YFSETQ in the germline V gene. The CDR3 loop spans 14 amino acids. Trimming took off 7 bases at V and 3 bases at J, with 16 bases between the two ends. The CDR3: CASRDGLRDTEAFF. The CDR3, as DNA: TGCGCCAGCCGAGACGGTTTAAGGGACACTGAAGCTTTCTTT. Drawing the rest from reference TRBV5-1 and TRBJ1-1, the complete variable domain is KAGVTQTPRYLIKTRGQQVTLSCSPISGHRSVSWYQQTPGQGLQFLFEYFSETQRNKGNFPGRFSGRQFSNSRSEMNVSTLELGDSALYLCASRDGLRDTEAFFGQGTRLTVV.